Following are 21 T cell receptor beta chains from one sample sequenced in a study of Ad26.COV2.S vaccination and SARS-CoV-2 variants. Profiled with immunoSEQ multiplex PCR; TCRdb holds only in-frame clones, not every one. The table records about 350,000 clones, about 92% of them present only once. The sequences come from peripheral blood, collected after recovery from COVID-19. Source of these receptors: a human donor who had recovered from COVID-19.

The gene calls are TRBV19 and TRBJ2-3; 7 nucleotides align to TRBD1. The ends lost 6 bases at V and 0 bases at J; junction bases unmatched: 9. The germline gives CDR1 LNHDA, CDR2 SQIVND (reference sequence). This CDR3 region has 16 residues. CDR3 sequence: CASRLTGSSSTDTQYF. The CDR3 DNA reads TGTGCCAGTAGGTTGACAGGGTCCTCTAGCACAGATACGCAGTATTTT.

For the CDR3, the DNA is TGTGCCAGCAGTTTATCGGTGGCAGAGTCTAACTATGGCTACACCTTC. It translates to CASSLSVAESNYGYTF. The chain combines TRBV27 with TRBJ1-2; D unresolved. The CDR3 has 16 amino acids. Trimming removed 0 bases from V and 0 bases from J, with 11 bases in between. Germline values: CDR1 MNHEY, CDR2 SMNVEV (reference sequence).

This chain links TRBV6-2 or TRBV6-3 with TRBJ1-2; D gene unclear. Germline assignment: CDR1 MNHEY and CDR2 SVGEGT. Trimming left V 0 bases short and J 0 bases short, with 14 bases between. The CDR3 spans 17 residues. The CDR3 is CASSYSKGGKTNYGYTF. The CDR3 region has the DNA TGTGCCAGCAGTTACTCCAAGGGAGGGAAAACTAACTATGGCTACACCTTC.

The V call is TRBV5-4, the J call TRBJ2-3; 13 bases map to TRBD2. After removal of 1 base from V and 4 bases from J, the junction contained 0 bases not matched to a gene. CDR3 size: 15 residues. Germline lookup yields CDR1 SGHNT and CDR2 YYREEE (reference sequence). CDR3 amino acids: CASSLTSGGADTQYF. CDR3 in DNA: TGTGCCAGCAGCTTGACTAGCGGGGGGGCAGATACGCAGTATTTT. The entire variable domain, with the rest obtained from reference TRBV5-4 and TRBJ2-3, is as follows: ETGVTQSPTHLIKTRGQQVTLRCSSQSGHNTVSWYQQALGQGPQFIFQYYREEENGRGNFPPRFSGLQFPNYSSELNVNALELDDSALYLCASSLTSGGADTQYFGPGTRLTVL.

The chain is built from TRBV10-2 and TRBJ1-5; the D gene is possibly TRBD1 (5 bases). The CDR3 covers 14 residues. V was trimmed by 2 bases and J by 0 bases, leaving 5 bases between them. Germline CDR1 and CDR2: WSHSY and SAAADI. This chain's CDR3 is CASSEDSSNQPQHF. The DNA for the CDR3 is TGCGCCAGCAGTGAGGACAGTAGCAATCAGCCCCAGCATTTT.

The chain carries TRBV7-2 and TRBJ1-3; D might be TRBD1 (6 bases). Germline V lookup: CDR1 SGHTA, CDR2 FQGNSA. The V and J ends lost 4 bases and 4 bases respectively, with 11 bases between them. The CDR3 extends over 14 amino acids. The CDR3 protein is CASSYARGGNTIYF. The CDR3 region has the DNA TGTGCCAGCAGCTACGCCAGGGGCGGAAACACCATATATTTT.

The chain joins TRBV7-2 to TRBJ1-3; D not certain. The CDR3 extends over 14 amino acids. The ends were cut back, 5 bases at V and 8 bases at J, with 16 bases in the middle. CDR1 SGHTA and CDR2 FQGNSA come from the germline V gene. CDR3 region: CASSALLRFDTIYF. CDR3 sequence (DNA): TGTGCCAGCAGCGCGTTATTAAGGTTCGACACCATATATTTT.

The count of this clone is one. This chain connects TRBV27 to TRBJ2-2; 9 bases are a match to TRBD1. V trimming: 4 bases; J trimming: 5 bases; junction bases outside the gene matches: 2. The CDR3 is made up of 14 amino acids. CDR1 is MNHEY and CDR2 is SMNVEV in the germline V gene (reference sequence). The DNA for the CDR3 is TGTGCCAGCAGTTGGACAGGGGAGACCGGGGAGCTGTTTTTT. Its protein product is CASSWTGETGELFF.

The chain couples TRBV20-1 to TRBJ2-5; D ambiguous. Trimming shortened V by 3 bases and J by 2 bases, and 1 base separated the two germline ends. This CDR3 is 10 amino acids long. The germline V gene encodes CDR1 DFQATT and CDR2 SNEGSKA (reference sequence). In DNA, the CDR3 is TGCAGTGCTAGGCAAGAGACCCAGTACTTC. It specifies CSARQETQYF.

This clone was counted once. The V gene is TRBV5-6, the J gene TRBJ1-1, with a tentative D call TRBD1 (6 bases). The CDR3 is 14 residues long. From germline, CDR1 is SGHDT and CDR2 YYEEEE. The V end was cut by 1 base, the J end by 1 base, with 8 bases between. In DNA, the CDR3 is TGTGCCAGCAGCTTGCTCAGGGGGAACACTGAAGCTTTCTTT. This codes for CASSLLRGNTEAFF.

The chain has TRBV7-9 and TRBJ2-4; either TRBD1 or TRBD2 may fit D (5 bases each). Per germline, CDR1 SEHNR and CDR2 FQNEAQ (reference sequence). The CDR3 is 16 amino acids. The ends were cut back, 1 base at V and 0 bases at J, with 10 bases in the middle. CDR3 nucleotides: TGTGCCAGCAGCTTAGGGGGGTCTTCAGCCAAAAACATTCAGTACTTC. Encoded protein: CASSLGGSSAKNIQYF.

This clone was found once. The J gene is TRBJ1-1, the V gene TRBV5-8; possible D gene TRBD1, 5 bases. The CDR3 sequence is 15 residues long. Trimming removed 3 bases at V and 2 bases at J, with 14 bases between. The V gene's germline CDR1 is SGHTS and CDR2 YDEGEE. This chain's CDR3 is CASSSGGVGNTEAFF. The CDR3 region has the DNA TGTGCCAGCAGCTCAGGAGGGGTGGGAAACACTGAAGCTTTCTTT.

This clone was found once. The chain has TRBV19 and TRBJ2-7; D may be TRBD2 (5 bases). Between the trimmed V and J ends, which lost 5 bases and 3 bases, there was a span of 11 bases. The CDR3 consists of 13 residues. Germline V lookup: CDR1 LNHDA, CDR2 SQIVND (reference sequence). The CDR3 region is CASSLRRGYEQYF. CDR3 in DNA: TGTGCCAGTAGTTTGAGACGGGGCTACGAGCAGTACTTC.

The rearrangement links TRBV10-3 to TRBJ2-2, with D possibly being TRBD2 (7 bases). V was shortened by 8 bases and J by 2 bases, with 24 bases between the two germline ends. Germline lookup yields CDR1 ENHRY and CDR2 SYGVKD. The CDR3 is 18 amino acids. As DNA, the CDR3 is TGTGCCATCGGTGGGGCCGGGGGGCGAGGAACCAACACCGGGGAGCTGTTTTTT. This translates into CAIGGAGGRGTNTGELFF.

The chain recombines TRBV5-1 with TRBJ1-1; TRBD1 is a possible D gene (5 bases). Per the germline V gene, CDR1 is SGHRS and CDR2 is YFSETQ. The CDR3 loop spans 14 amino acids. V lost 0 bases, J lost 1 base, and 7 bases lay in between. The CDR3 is CASSLDGANTEAFF. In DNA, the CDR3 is TGCGCCAGCAGCTTGGACGGGGCGAACACTGAAGCTTTCTTT.

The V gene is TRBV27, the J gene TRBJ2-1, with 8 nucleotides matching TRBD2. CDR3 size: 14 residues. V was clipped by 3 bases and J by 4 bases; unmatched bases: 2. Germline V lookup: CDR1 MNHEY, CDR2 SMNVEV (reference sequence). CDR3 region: CASSFSSGYNEQFF. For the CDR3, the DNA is TGTGCCAGCAGTTTCTCTAGCGGGTACAATGAGCAGTTCTTC.

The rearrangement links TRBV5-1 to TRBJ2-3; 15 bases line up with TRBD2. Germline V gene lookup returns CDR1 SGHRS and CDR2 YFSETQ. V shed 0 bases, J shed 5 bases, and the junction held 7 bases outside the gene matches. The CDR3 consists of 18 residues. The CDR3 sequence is CASSLAGLAGGRRDTQYF. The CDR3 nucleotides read TGCGCCAGCAGCTTGGCTGGACTAGCGGGGGGGCGTAGAGATACGCAGTATTTT.

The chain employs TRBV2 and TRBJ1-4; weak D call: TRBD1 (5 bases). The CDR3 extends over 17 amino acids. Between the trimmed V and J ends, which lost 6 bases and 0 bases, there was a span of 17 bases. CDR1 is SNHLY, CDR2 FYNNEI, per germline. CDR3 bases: TGTGCCAGCAGGGCGGCCCCGGGGCATTCAACTAATGAAAAACTGTTTTTT. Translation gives CASRAAPGHSTNEKLFF.

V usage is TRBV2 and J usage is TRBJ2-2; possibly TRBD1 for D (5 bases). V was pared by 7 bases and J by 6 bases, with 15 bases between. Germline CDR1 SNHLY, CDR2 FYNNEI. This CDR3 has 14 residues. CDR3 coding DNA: TGTGCCAGCAAGCAGGGCCCCCCGGCCGGGGAGCTGTTTTTT. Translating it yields CASKQGPPAGELFF.

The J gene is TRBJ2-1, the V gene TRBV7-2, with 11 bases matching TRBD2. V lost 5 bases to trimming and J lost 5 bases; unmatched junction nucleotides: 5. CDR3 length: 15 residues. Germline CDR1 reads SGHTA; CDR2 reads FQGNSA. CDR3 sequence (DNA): TGTGCCAGCAGCCCAAGACTAGCGGGGAACAATGAGCAGTTCTTC. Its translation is CASSPRLAGNNEQFF.

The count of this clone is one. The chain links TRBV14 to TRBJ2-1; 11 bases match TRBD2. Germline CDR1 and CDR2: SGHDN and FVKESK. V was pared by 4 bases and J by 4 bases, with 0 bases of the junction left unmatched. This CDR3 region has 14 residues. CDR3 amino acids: CASSLAGGYNEQFF. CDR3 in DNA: TGTGCCAGCAGCCTAGCGGGGGGGTACAATGAGCAGTTCTTC. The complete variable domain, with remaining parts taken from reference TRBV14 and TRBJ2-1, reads EAGVTQFPSHSVIEKGQTVTLRCDPISGHDNLYWYRRVMGKEIKFLLHFVKESKQDESGMPNNRFLAERTGGTYSTLKVQPAELEDSGVYFCASSLAGGYNEQFFGPGTRLTVL.